The source of this T cell receptor beta chain is a study of blood T cells in healthy people across ages. The second PCR ran about 6 to 12 cycles with a sample-barcoded 5' primer and J-beta primers. TCRdb recomputed calls from the 5' RACE reads with MiXCR, one row per CDR3 protein. The sample includes fewer than 900,000 distinct CDR3 sequences, around 46% of them seen just once. On this clonotype: Antigen specificity is unknown. One end of the junction does not line up with germline, which may come from a read error.

Findings of the study overall: Researchers deemed the diversity estimates from one million T cells underestimates.

The CDR3 has 14 residues. Looked up from germline, CDR1 is MGHDK and CDR2 is SYGVNS. This TCR came from a woman aged 60-70 years in good health. This sequence joins TRBV25-1 and TRBJ2-7, with D perhaps being TRBD1 or TRBD2 (5 bases each). Sequenced material: blood. The CDR3 nucleotides read TGTGCCAGCAGGGAATCAGGGAGAGGTACGAGGCAGTACTTC. It codes for CASRESGRGTRQYF.